The sequence of this T cell receptor (beta chain) was determined in a study of radiation and T cells in renal cell carcinoma. Study information: Nephrectomy followed 15 Gy stereotactic body radiation by 4 weeks. Study-wide results and caveats: In blood, top tumor clones expanded by 2 weeks, shrinking by 4.

Time point described: baseline pretreatment blood. This sample's treatment: 15 Gy SBRT to primary tumor, nephrectomy 4 weeks later. Blood was sampled at baseline, 2 weeks and 4 weeks after SBRT. Clear cell pathology was present in this patient's renal cell carcinoma. Data came from immunoSEQ multiplex PCR; TCRdb stores just in-frame clones and leaves some out. The sample shows 150,000 or so clones, roughly 88% of them seen only once. Concerning this clone: Its antigen is as yet unknown.

The V and J ends lost 6 bases and 4 bases respectively, with 10 bases between them. The germline V gene has CDR1 SNHLY and CDR2 FYNNEI. CDR3 size: 13 residues. The sequences come from blood, collected from a patient whose treatment included radiotherapy and nephrectomy. V gene TRBV2 combines with J gene TRBJ1-3; tentative D call: TRBD1 (5 bases). This clonotype originated in a woman between 50 and 59 years old with renal cell carcinoma. The CDR3 spells CASRGTRGNTIYF. The CDR3 DNA follows: TGTGCCAGCAGAGGGACGAGGGGAAACACCATATATTTT.